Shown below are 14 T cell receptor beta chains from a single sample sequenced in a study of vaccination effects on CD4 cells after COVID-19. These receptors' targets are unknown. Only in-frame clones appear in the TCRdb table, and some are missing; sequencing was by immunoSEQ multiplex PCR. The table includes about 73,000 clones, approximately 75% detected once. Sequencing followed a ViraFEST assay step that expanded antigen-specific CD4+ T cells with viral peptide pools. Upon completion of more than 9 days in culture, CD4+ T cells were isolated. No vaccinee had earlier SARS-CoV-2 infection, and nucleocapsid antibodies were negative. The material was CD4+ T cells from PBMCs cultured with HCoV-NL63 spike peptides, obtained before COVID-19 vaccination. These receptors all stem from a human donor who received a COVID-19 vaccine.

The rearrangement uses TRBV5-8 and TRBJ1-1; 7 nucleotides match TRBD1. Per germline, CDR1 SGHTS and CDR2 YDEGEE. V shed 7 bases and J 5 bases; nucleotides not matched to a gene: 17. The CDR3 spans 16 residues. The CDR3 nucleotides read TGTGCCAGCCCAGAAGGGAGGGGGCGAAAAGGGACTGAAGCTTTCTTT. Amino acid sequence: CASPEGRGRKGTEAFF.

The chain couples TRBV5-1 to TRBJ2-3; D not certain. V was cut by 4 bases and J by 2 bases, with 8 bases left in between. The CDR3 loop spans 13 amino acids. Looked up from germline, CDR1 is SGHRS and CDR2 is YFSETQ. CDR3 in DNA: TGCGCCAGCAGCCCAGACAACACAGATACGCAGTATTTT. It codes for CASSPDNTDTQYF.

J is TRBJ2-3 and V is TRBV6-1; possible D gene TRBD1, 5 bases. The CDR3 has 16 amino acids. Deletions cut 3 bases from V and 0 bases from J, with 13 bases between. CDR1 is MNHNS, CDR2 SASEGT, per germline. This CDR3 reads CASSDRQFQSTDTQYF. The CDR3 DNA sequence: TGTGCCAGCAGTGACAGACAGTTCCAAAGCACAGATACGCAGTATTTT.

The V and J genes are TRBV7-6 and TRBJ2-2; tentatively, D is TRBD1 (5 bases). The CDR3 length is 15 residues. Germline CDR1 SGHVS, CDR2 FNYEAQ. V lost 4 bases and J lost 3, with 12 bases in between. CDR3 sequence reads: CASSSLRVDTGELFF. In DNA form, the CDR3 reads TGTGCCAGCAGCTCCCTCAGGGTAGACACCGGGGAGCTGTTTTTT.

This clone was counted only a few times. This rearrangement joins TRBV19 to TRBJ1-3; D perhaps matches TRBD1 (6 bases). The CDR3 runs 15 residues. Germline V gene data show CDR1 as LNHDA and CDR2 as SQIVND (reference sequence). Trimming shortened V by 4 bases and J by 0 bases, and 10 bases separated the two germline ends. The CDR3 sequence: CASSRQVYSGNTIYF. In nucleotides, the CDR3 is TGTGCCAGTAGTAGACAGGTTTACTCTGGAAACACCATATATTTT.

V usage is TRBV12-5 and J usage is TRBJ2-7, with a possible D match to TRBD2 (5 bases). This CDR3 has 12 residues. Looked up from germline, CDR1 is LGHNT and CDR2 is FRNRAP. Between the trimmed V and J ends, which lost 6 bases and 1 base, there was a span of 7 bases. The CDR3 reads CASGRGSYEQYV. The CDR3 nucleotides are TGTGCTAGTGGCCGGGGTTCCTACGAGCAGTACGTC.

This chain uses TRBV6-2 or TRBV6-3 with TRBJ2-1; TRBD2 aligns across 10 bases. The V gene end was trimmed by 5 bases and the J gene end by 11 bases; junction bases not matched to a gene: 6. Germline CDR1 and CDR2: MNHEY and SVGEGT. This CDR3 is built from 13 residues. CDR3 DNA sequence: TGTGCCAGCAGTAGCGGGGGGGCAGGTAAGCAGTTCTTC. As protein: CASSSGGAGKQFF.

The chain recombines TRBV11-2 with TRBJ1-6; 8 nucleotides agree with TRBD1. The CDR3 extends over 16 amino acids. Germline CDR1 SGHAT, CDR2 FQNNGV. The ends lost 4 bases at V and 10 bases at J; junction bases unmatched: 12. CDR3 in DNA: TGTGCCAGCAGCTCCCATCAGGGGGCCCGTGGGTCACCCCTCCACTTT. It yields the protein CASSSHQGARGSPLHF.

The CDR3: CASSPQGNYGYTF. The CDR3, as DNA: TGTGCCAGCAGCCCACAAGGGAACTATGGCTACACCTTC. V gene TRBV7-2 combines with J gene TRBJ1-2; D not resolved. V gave up 5 bases and J gave up 2 bases, with 9 bases separating them. This CDR3 has 13 residues. Per germline, CDR1 SGHTA and CDR2 FQGNSA.

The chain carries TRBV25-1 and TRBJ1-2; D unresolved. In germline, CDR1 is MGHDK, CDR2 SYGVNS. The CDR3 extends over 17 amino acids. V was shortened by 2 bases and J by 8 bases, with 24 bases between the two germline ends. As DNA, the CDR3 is TGTGCCAGCAGTGAACGATCACCCGACAACAGACCTTGGGGCTACACCTTC. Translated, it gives CASSERSPDNRPWGYTF.

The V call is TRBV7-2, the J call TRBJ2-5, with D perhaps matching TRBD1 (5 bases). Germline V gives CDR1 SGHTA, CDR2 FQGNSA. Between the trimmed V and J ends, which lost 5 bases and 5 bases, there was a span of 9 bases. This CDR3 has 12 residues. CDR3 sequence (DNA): TGTGCCAGCAGCGCAGGGTGGGAGACCCAGTACTTC. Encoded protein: CASSAGWETQYF.

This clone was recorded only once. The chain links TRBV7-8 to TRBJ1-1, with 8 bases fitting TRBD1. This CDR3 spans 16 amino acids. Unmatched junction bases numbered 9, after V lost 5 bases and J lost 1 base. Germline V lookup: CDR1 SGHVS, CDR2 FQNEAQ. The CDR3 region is CASSRGQGGWNTEAFF. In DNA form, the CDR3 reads TGTGCCAGCAGCCGCGGACAGGGCGGGTGGAACACTGAAGCTTTCTTT.

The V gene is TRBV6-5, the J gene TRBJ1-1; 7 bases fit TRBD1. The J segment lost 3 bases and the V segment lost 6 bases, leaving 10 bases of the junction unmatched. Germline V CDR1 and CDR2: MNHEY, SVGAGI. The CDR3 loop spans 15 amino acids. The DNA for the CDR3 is TGTGCCAGCAGCATCAACCGGGACAGCTACACTGAAGCTTTCTTT. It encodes CASSINRDSYTEAFF.

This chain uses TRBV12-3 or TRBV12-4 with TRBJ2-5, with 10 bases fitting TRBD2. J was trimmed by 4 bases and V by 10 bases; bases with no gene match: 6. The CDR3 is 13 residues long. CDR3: CATKKRGGETQYF. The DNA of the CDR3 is TGTGCCACTAAGAAGCGGGGGGGAGAGACCCAGTACTTC.